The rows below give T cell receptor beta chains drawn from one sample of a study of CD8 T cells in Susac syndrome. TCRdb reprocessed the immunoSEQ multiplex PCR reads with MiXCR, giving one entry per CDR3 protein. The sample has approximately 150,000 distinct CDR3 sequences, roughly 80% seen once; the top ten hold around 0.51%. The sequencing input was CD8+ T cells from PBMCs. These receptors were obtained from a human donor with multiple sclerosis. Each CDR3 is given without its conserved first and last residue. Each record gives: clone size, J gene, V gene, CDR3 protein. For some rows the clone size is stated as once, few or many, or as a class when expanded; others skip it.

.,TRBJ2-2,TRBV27,ASSPSGGPYTGELF
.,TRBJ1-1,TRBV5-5,ASSLSGLQSVVEAF
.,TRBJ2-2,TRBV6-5,ASSYLGGPGELF
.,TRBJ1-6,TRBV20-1,SARDLISLEGSPLH
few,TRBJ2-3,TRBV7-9,ASSSLGLGTDTQY
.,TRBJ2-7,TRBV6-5,ASSYSDSSYEQY
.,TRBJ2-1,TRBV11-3,ASSSRQGGAGKGYNEQF
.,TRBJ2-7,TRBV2,ASRPSGYYEQY
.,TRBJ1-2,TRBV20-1,SALPPGTYGYT
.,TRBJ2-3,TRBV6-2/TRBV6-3,ASSNTDTQY
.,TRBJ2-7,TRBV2,ASRFAEGQHYEQY
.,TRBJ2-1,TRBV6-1,ATTAKLAGGPDEQF
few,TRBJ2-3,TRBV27,ASNLGDTQY
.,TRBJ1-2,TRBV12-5,ASGWGDLAHGYT
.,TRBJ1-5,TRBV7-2,ASSFWAEPINQPQH
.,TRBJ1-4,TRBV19,ASSLKHATNEKLF
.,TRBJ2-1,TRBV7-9,ASSSDLSNEQF
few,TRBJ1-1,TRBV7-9,ASSPNLNTEAF
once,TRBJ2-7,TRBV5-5,ASSEDRANEQY
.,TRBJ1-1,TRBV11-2,ASSYTGPVAF
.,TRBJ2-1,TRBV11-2,ASSLSGEQF
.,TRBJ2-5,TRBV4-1,ASSPGLAGGRETQY
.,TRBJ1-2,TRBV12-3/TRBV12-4,ASRGQGEHYNYGYT
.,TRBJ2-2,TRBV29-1,SVVGGLNTGELF
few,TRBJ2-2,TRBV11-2,ASSLDRVTGELF
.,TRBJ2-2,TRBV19,ASSIGGGAAVAGELF
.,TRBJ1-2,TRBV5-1,ASRGQGASGYGYT